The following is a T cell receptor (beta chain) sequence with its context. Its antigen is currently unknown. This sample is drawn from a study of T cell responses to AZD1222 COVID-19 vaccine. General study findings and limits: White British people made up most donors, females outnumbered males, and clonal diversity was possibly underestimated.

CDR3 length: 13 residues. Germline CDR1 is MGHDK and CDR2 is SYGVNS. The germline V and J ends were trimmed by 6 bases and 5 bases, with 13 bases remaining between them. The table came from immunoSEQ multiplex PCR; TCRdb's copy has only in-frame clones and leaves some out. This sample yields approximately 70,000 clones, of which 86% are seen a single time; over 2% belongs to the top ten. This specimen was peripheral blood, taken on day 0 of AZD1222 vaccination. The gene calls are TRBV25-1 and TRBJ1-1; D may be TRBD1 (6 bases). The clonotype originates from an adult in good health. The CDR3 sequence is CASRETQGTEAFF. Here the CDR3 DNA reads TGTGCCAGCAGAGAAACCCAGGGGACTGAAGCTTTCTTT. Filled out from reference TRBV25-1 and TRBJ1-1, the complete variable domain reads EADIYQTPRYLVIGTGKKITLECSQTMGHDKMYWYQQDPGMELHLIHYSYGVNSTEKGDLSSESTVSRIRTEHFPLTLESARPSHTSQYLCASRETQGTEAFFGQGTRLTVV.